A single sample gave rise to the 32 T cell receptor beta chains below, sequenced in a study of blood T cell repertoires in COVID-19. Profiling relied on immunoSEQ multiplex PCR, and the TCRdb table lists in-frame clones only, not all of them. The sample lists 120,000 or so clones, roughly 89% seen once, with 3% to 4.5% in the top ten. The material sequenced was PBMCs or T cells enriched from blood (not recorded which). These receptors came from a woman in her thirties who had recovered from COVID-19.

The chain couples TRBV15 to TRBJ2-7, with 8 bases aligning to TRBD2. This CDR3 is 16 amino acids long. Per the germline V gene, CDR1 is LNHNV and CDR2 is YYDKDF (reference sequence). V was clipped by 4 bases and J by 2 bases; unmatched bases: 10. The CDR3 is CATSNVGAGETYEQYF. In DNA, the CDR3 is TGTGCCACCAGCAACGTGGGAGCGGGAGAGACCTACGAGCAGTACTTC.

V usage is TRBV11-3 and J usage is TRBJ2-2, with unresolved D. CDR3 length equals 13 residues. The ends were cut back, 5 bases at V and 1 base at J, with 5 bases in the middle. The V gene's germline CDR1 is SGHNT and CDR2 YENEEA. The CDR3 loop is CASSAENTGELFF. The CDR3 DNA reads as TGTGCCAGCAGCGCAGAGAACACCGGGGAGCTGTTTTTT.

This chain uses TRBV13 with TRBJ2-7, with 12 bases aligning to TRBD1. V lost 3 bases, J lost 3 bases, and 6 bases stayed unmatched. Germline values: CDR1 PRHDT, CDR2 FYEKMQ (reference sequence). This CDR3 is 16 amino acids long. In DNA form, the CDR3 reads TGTGCCAGCAGCTTTGGGGGGACAGGGGGCTTCTACGAGCAGTACTTC. Amino acid sequence: CASSFGGTGGFYEQYF.

The chain couples TRBV28 to TRBJ1-2; tentatively, D is TRBD1 (6 bases). Per germline, CDR1 MDHEN and CDR2 SYDVKM. V was pared by 5 bases and J by 4 bases, with 11 bases between. This CDR3 is 13 amino acids long. The CDR3 reads CASSHGQLYGYTF. CDR3 nucleotide sequence: TGTGCCAGCAGTCACGGACAGCTCTATGGCTACACCTTC.

This clone was found a few times. V is TRBV5-1 and J is TRBJ2-5, with TRBD1 matching over 7 bases. With V trimmed by 0 bases and J by 1 base, 6 bases remained unmatched. The germline gives CDR1 SGHRS, CDR2 YFSETQ. The CDR3 sequence is 16 residues long. The CDR3 region has the DNA TGCGCCAGCAGCTTGGTAGCCTGGACAGGCCAAGAGACCCAGTACTTC. Its protein product is CASSLVAWTGQETQYF.

This chain joins TRBV5-1 and TRBJ1-4, with D maybe TRBD1 (6 bases). This CDR3 contains 15 residues. Germline V gene data show CDR1 as SGHRS and CDR2 as YFSETQ. V lost 4 bases to trimming and J lost 3 bases, with 13 bases between them. The CDR3 protein is CASSVEQGPNEKLFF. CDR3 DNA sequence: TGCGCCAGCAGCGTAGAACAGGGCCCTAATGAAAAACTGTTTTTT.

This chain uses TRBV4-3 with TRBJ1-1, with D possibly TRBD1 on 5 matching bases. Trimming removed 7 bases at V and 3 bases at J, with 15 bases between. Germline V gene sequence: CDR1 LGHNA, CDR2 YSLEER. There are 14 residues in the CDR3. CDR3 coding DNA: TGCGCCAGCAACGCAAGGGGAGGGGACACTGAAGCTTTCTTT. It codes for CASNARGGDTEAFF.

This clone was seen once. V usage is TRBV28 and J usage is TRBJ1-2; 10 bases line up with TRBD1. Germline-derived CDR1 and CDR2 are MDHEN and SYDVKM. With V trimmed by 3 bases and J by 7 bases, 5 bases remained unmatched. The CDR3 consists of 14 residues. In DNA, the CDR3 is TGTGCCAGCAGTTTCCGACAGGGGGCGGGTGGCTACACCTTC. This sequence encodes CASSFRQGAGGYTF.

The chain carries TRBV7-2 and TRBJ2-1; the match to TRBD1 covers 8 bases. Trimming removed 5 bases from V and 3 bases from J; junction bases left unmatched: 0. The CDR3 has 13 residues. Germline V gene data show CDR1 as SGHTA and CDR2 as FQGNSA. CDR3 coding DNA: TGTGCCAGCAGCGGACAGGGCTACAATGAGCAGTTCTTC. This encodes CASSGQGYNEQFF.

The chain couples TRBV30 to TRBJ2-2; 7 bases fit TRBD1. The ends lost 3 bases at V and 3 bases at J; junction bases unmatched: 7. CDR3 length: 15 residues. In germline, CDR1 is GTSNPN, CDR2 SVGIG (reference sequence). CDR3 in amino acids: CAWSQTGSDTGELFF. CDR3 nucleotides: TGTGCCTGGAGCCAGACAGGGTCGGACACCGGGGAGCTGTTTTTT.

J is TRBJ2-1 and V is TRBV24-1, with 10 bases aligning to TRBD2. Germline V gene data show CDR1 as KGHDR and CDR2 as SFDVKD. After removal of 9 bases from V and 7 bases from J, the junction contained 8 bases not matched to a gene. This CDR3 has 14 residues. DNA of the CDR3: TGTGCCACCGCCGCTAGCGGGAGTTTGAATGAGCAGTTCTTC. It yields the protein CATAASGSLNEQFF.

The rearrangement joins TRBV13 to TRBJ2-5; perhaps TRBD2 as D (5 bases). Germline V gives CDR1 PRHDT, CDR2 FYEKMQ (reference sequence). The V end was cut by 5 bases, the J end by 4 bases, with 17 bases between. The CDR3 loop spans 15 amino acids. Written as DNA, the CDR3 is TGTGCCAGCAGCGCCAGGACTGGCCAGAGAGAGACCCAGTACTTC. This encodes CASSARTGQRETQYF.

J is TRBJ2-7 and V is TRBV15; 8 nucleotides align to TRBD2. V lost 3 bases, J lost 5 bases, and 6 bases stayed unmatched. The CDR3 extends over 14 amino acids. Per the germline V gene, CDR1 is LNHNV and CDR2 is YYDKDF (reference sequence). CDR3 bases: TGTGCCACCAGCAGCGGGAGGGCCATCGACGAGCAGTACTTC. This sequence encodes CATSSGRAIDEQYF.

This clone has a handful of counts. This sequence joins TRBV3-1 (or the pseudogene TRBV3-2) and TRBJ1-1; tentatively, D is TRBD1 (5 bases). Deletions cut 6 bases from V and 5 bases from J, with 16 bases between. Looked up from germline, CDR1 is LGHDT and CDR2 is YNNKEL (reference sequence). CDR3 length: 14 residues. The CDR3 protein is CASSPTPRETEAFF. The CDR3 region has the DNA TGTGCCAGCAGTCCGACACCCAGGGAAACTGAAGCTTTCTTT.

As regards this clone: Mismatch with germline at one junction end may stem from a read error. The chain employs TRBV9 and TRBJ2-5, with D tentatively TRBD2 (6 bases). The CDR3 runs to 15 residues. The V gene's germline CDR1 is SGDLS and CDR2 YYNGEE. The CDR3 bases are TGTGCCAGCAGCCCCCCAGGCGGGACCCAACAGACCCAGTACTTC. This codes for CASSPPGGTQQTQYF.

V and J are TRBV9 and TRBJ2-3; 14 nucleotides agree with TRBD2. The CDR3 loop spans 16 amino acids. CDR1 is SGDLS and CDR2 is YYNGEE in the germline V gene. J was trimmed by 3 bases and V by 4 bases; bases with no gene match: 4. DNA for the CDR3: TGTGCCAGCAGCCCCCGGACTAGCGGGAGGACAGATACGCAGTATTTT. Amino acids: CASSPRTSGRTDTQYF.

This chain uses TRBV5-6 with TRBJ1-6, with 7 bases lining up with TRBD1. Germline CDR1 is SGHDT and CDR2 is YYEEEE. J gave up 7 bases and V 0 bases, and 10 bases lay outside the gene matches. There are 17 residues in the CDR3. The CDR3 DNA reads as TGTGCCAGCAGCTTGGGTACAGGGGAGGTTGGAAATTCACCCCTCCACTTT. Translation gives CASSLGTGEVGNSPLHF.

V usage is TRBV4-2 and J usage is TRBJ1-5; possibly TRBD1 for D (6 bases). The CDR3 extends over 16 amino acids. Per germline, CDR1 LGHNA and CDR2 YNFKEQ. Trimming cost V 0 bases and J 6 bases, with 15 bases left between them. The DNA for the CDR3 is TGTGCCAGCAGCCAAGATGGGGGGGCCGCAACTCAGCCCCAGCATTTT. It codes for CASSQDGGAATQPQHF.

The chain carries TRBV28 and TRBJ2-1; 7 nucleotides align to TRBD2. The germline gives CDR1 MDHEN, CDR2 SYDVKM. Unmatched junction bases numbered 5, after V lost 1 base and J lost 8 bases. This CDR3 is built from 14 residues. CDR3: CASSLLWEGYEQFF. In nucleotides, the CDR3 is TGTGCCAGCAGTTTATTATGGGAGGGGTATGAGCAGTTCTTC.

This chain uses TRBV3-1 (or the pseudogene TRBV3-2) with TRBJ2-7; 7 bases agree with TRBD1. Germline V gene lookup returns CDR1 LGHDT and CDR2 YNNKEL (reference sequence). V shed 1 base, J shed 4 bases, and the junction held 10 bases outside the gene matches. This CDR3 is built from 16 residues. The CDR3 sequence: CASSQAFKGGKYEQYF. The CDR3 DNA is TGTGCCAGCAGCCAAGCATTCAAAGGGGGCAAGTACGAGCAGTACTTC.

The V and J genes are TRBV5-6 and TRBJ2-3; D perhaps matches TRBD2 (7 bases). V was pared by 4 bases and J by 3 bases, with 15 bases between. The CDR3 runs 15 residues. Germline V gene lookup returns CDR1 SGHDT and CDR2 YYEEEE. The CDR3 DNA sequence: TGTGCCAGCAGCCGGACGGGGGGCGGGACAGATACGCAGTATTTT. This encodes CASSRTGGGTDTQYF.

V is TRBV5-4 and J is TRBJ1-6; TRBD1 matches at 9 bases. This CDR3 comprises 14 residues. Germline values: CDR1 SGHNT, CDR2 YYREEE (reference sequence). V lost 4 bases and J lost 8; bases outside the gene matches: 4. The CDR3 sequence: CASSRGDRDSPLHF. CDR3 nucleotides: TGTGCCAGCAGCCGAGGGGACAGGGATTCACCCCTCCACTTT.

The J gene is TRBJ2-7, the V gene TRBV5-4; possible D gene TRBD1, 5 bases. Germline CDR1 and CDR2: SGHNT and YYREEE (reference sequence). The CDR3 is 16 residues long. The ends were cut back, 0 bases at V and 0 bases at J, with 13 bases in the middle. The DNA of the CDR3 is TGTGCCAGCAGCTTGGATGGTTCGACAGTCTCCTACGAGCAGTACTTC. As protein: CASSLDGSTVSYEQYF.

This clone was counted between two and nine times. The rearrangement uses TRBV6-2 or TRBV6-3 and TRBJ1-1; TRBD1 matches at 8 bases. Germline values: CDR1 MNHEY, CDR2 SVGEGT. CDR3 length equals 16 residues. V shed 2 bases and J 1 base; nucleotides not matched to a gene: 6. The CDR3: CASSYPGTGRNTEAFF. The DNA of the CDR3 is TGTGCCAGCAGTTACCCGGGGACAGGAAGGAACACTGAAGCTTTCTTT.

The chain employs TRBV7-9 and TRBJ2-3; D perhaps matches TRBD2 (6 bases). The length of the CDR3 is 17 residues. The germline CDR1 and CDR2 sequences are SEHNR and FQNEAQ (reference sequence). V was shortened by 3 bases and J by 5 bases, with 21 bases between the two germline ends. Here the CDR3 DNA reads TGTGCCAGCAGCTTCTCGGCGGGATGGGGCCAATTAGATACGCAGTATTTT. As protein: CASSFSAGWGQLDTQYF.

V gene TRBV29-1 combines with J gene TRBJ2-7; 8 positions match TRBD1. The CDR3 contains 14 residues. V lost 6 bases and J lost 0; bases outside the gene matches: 7. Germline V gives CDR1 SQVTM, CDR2 ANQGSEA. Here the CDR3 DNA reads TGCAGCGTCTTCGCCGGGACAGGCTCCTACGAGCAGTACTTC. Translating it yields CSVFAGTGSYEQYF.

V usage is TRBV25-1 and J usage is TRBJ2-5; TRBD2 is a possible D gene (7 bases). V lost 9 bases and J lost 2, with 13 bases in between. In germline, CDR1 is MGHDK, CDR2 SYGVNS. This CDR3 spans 13 amino acids. For the CDR3, the DNA is TGTGCCAGTGGGGGGGCGGTTCAAGAGACCCAGTACTTC. Residues: CASGGAVQETQYF.

The rearrangement links TRBV4-1 to TRBJ1-2; D is possibly TRBD1 (6 bases). Germline assignment: CDR1 MGHRA and CDR2 YSYEKL. The V end was cut by 0 bases, the J end by 0 bases, with 11 bases between. This CDR3 is built from 16 residues. Here the CDR3 DNA reads TGCGCCAGCAGCCAAGACCCCGGGACACCTAACTATGGCTACACCTTC. This translates into CASSQDPGTPNYGYTF.

The chain joins TRBV3-1 (or the pseudogene TRBV3-2) to TRBJ2-1, with TRBD2 matching over 8 bases. The CDR3 is 11 residues long. J gave up 9 bases and V 10 bases, and 5 bases lay outside the gene matches. Germline CDR1 and CDR2: LGHDT and YNNKEL (reference sequence). CDR3: CATRGGSEQFF. The DNA for the CDR3 is TGTGCCACCCGGGGGGGGTCTGAGCAGTTCTTC.

The chain has TRBV19 and TRBJ1-2; D is uncertain. The germline V gene has CDR1 LNHDA and CDR2 SQIVND (reference sequence). Trimming cost V 8 bases and J 3 bases, with 7 bases left between them. This CDR3 is 11 amino acids long. Here the CDR3 DNA reads TGTGCCAGTTCTTCCTACTATGGCTACACCTTC. It translates to CASSSYYGYTF.

The rearrangement joins TRBV20-1 to TRBJ1-1; no definite D call. V shed 4 bases and J shed 4 bases, with 7 bases lying between them. The germline CDR1 and CDR2 sequences are DFQATT and SNEGSKA (reference sequence). The CDR3 runs 11 residues. CDR3 DNA: TGCAGTGCTAACCGGGGCACTGAAGCTTTCTTT. It yields the protein CSANRGTEAFF.

This clone was counted a single time. The chain has TRBV29-1 and TRBJ2-1; 13 bases map to TRBD2. Trimming removed 6 bases from V and 11 bases from J; junction bases left unmatched: 19. CDR1 and CDR2 from the germline V gene are SQVTM and ANQGSEA. This CDR3 is 17 amino acids long. The CDR3 nucleotides read TGCAGCGTAACCGAGGAGGGCGGACTAGCGGGAGTGGGACAGCAGTTCTTC. This gives the protein CSVTEEGGLAGVGQQFF.